The present TCR beta chain was sequenced within a study of early T cells in non-severe SARS-CoV-2 infection. General study results and limits: Sequences matched to VDJdb favored anti-spike CD8 responses, while private and CD4 specificities were missed.

The germline V and J ends were trimmed by 3 bases and 4 bases, with 12 bases remaining between them. The CDR3 spans 15 residues. Germline-derived CDR1 and CDR2 are KGHSH and LQKENI. This clonotype was observed a handful of times. What it binds is not known. TCRdb passed the 5' RACE reads through MiXCR, listing each CDR3 protein once. The sample contains fewer than 85,000 distinct CDR3 sequences, approximately 10% of which appear only once. This clonotype originated in an adult who was a healthcare worker with PCR-confirmed SARS-CoV-2 infection or an uninfected control (not recorded which). This material consisted of whole blood, taken at baseline. The chain recombines TRBV18 with TRBJ1-4; a possible D gene is TRBD1 (5 bases). CDR3 protein: CASSPRDRFNEKLFF. The CDR3, as DNA: TGTGCCAGCTCACCGAGAGACAGATTTAATGAAAAACTGTTTTTT.